These 16 T cell receptor beta chains originate from one sample sequenced in a study of identical twins. TCRdb reanalysed the 5' RACE reads using MiXCR and keeps one entry per CDR3 protein. The sample yields about 660,000 distinct CDR3 sequences, roughly 8% seen once. The same specimen was also included in a second study, on yellow fever vaccine responses in identical twins.

The specimen was PBMCs. Every receptor here comes from a woman in her late teens or twenties in good health.

This clonotype was seen only a few times. The J gene is TRBJ2-1, the V gene TRBV5-1; 14 nucleotides align to TRBD2. V was pared by 1 base and J by 8 bases, with 11 bases of the junction left unmatched. The CDR3 has 18 amino acids. The germline V gene encodes CDR1 SGHRS and CDR2 YFSETQ. The CDR3 nucleotides read TGCGCCAGCAGCTTGTCAACAGGACTAGCGGGAGGTAATTATGAGCAGTTCTTC. This gives the protein CASSLSTGLAGGNYEQFF.

This clonotype turned up a few times. The V call is TRBV6-1, the J call TRBJ1-3, with unresolved D. Germline V gene sequence: CDR1 MNHNS, CDR2 SASEGT. Trimming took 1 base from V and 4 from J, leaving 8 bases between them. The CDR3 contains 14 residues. CDR3 protein: CASSEGAEGNTIYF. CDR3 DNA sequence: TGTGCCAGCAGTGAAGGTGCCGAGGGAAACACCATATATTTT.

The J gene is TRBJ2-5, the V gene TRBV3-1, with D perhaps given as TRBD1 or TRBD2 (6 bases each). Between the trimmed V and J ends, which lost 1 base and 2 bases, there was a span of 14 bases. The CDR3 has 16 amino acids. The germline V gene has CDR1 LGHDT and CDR2 YNNKEL (reference sequence). The CDR3 coding sequence is TGTGCCAGCAGCCAAGGGTTACGGGGGCTACAAGAGACCCAGTACTTC. The encoded protein is CASSQGLRGLQETQYF.

This clonotype came up a few times. The chain links TRBV20-1 to TRBJ2-7; 7 bases map to TRBD2. Germline values: CDR1 DFQATT, CDR2 SNEGSKA (reference sequence). There are 15 residues in the CDR3. With 0 bases clipped from V and 1 base from J, the junction kept 6 bases outside the gene matches. The DNA for the CDR3 is TGCAGTGCTAGAGATACCCTAGCGGTGTCCTACGAGCAGTACTTC. As protein: CSARDTLAVSYEQYF.

This clonotype was picked up many times. A junction boundary mismatches the germline segment, possibly from a read error. The genes are TRBV7-7 and TRBJ2-1; 15 bases are shared with TRBD2. CDR1 is SSHAT, CDR2 FNYEAQ, per germline (reference sequence). The CDR3 is made up of 18 amino acids. CDR3 region: CASSLGTSGRNTYNEQFF. CDR3 coding DNA: TGTGCTAGCAGCTTAGGGACTAGCGGGAGGAACACCTACAATGAGCAGTTCTTC.

This clonotype was observed a few times. The DNA for the CDR3 is TGTGCCAGCAGCGCAGATACAGGGGTCGAGCAGTACTTC. As protein: CASSADTGVEQYF. V usage is TRBV7-9 and J usage is TRBJ2-7, with 7 bases fitting TRBD1. CDR1 is SEHNR, CDR2 FQNEAQ, per germline (reference sequence). Unmatched junction bases numbered 7, after V lost 5 bases and J lost 6 bases. The CDR3 is 13 amino acids.

The gene calls are TRBV6-6 and TRBJ2-5, with D possibly matching TRBD1 (6 bases). The CDR3 runs 15 residues. The germline V gene has CDR1 MNHNY and CDR2 SVGAGI (reference sequence). With 2 bases removed from V and 4 bases from J, the gap between germline ends came to 14 bases. The CDR3 coding sequence is TGTGCCAGCAGTTACGACAGGTTTGGGCTAGAGACCCAGTACTTC. It yields the protein CASSYDRFGLETQYF.

V and J are TRBV28 and TRBJ1-6, with a tentative D call TRBD1 (5 bases). The V gene's germline CDR1 is MDHEN and CDR2 SYDVKM. This CDR3 spans 15 amino acids. The V end was cut by 7 bases, the J end by 9 bases, with 19 bases between. Written as DNA, the CDR3 is TGTGCCAGCATTAAGGACGGACTGGGGCGTTCACCCCTCCACTTT. Protein product: CASIKDGLGRSPLHF.

The table lists this clonotype with a few counts. The chain couples TRBV6-2 or TRBV6-3 to TRBJ2-5; D unresolved. CDR1 is MNHEY and CDR2 is SVGEGT in the germline V gene. V was shortened by 5 bases and J by 5 bases, with 12 bases between the two germline ends. The CDR3 extends over 13 amino acids. In DNA form, the CDR3 reads TGTGCCAGCAGTGTGGGTGGCGTGGAGACCCAGTACTTC. It is translated as CASSVGGVETQYF.

This clonotype was found many times. V and J are TRBV24-1 and TRBJ1-5; D is unclear. In germline, CDR1 is KGHDR, CDR2 SFDVKD. The CDR3 extends over 13 amino acids. V dropped 10 bases and J dropped 5 bases, with 14 bases sitting between them. In DNA, the CDR3 is TGTGCCACGATAGGACCCTTCCATCAGCCCCAGCATTTT. It specifies CATIGPFHQPQHF.

This clonotype was counted a few times. The gene calls are TRBV5-1 and TRBJ2-7; TRBD2 matches 8 bases. The CDR3 is 18 residues long. CDR1 is SGHRS and CDR2 is YFSETQ in the germline V gene. Trimming at V came to 1 base and at J to 5 bases, leaving 17 bases not matched to a gene. This chain's CDR3 is CASSLQPVWSGGSHEQYF. For the CDR3, the DNA is TGCGCCAGCAGCTTGCAACCCGTGTGGAGCGGGGGTTCTCACGAGCAGTACTTC.

The chain employs TRBV20-1 and TRBJ2-5; TRBD2 matches 10 bases. Germline-derived CDR1 and CDR2 are DFQATT and SNEGSKA (reference sequence). The J segment lost 1 base and the V segment lost 3 bases, leaving 8 bases of the junction unmatched. The CDR3 runs 16 residues. The CDR3 region is CSASRVAGGPQETQYF. The CDR3 DNA follows: TGCAGTGCTAGTCGGGTAGCGGGGGGTCCCCAAGAGACCCAGTACTTC.

This chain uses TRBV7-9 with TRBJ2-1, with 8 bases matching TRBD1. The CDR3 contains 15 residues. The J segment lost 2 bases and the V segment lost 7 bases, leaving 7 bases of the junction unmatched. The germline gives CDR1 SEHNR, CDR2 FQNEAQ (reference sequence). DNA for the CDR3: TGTGCCAGCATGGAACAGGGGGGAGCCTACAATGAGCAGTTCTTC. Translation: CASMEQGGAYNEQFF. Using reference TRBV7-9 and TRBJ2-1 for the parts outside the CDR3, the full variable domain is DTGVSQNPRHKITKRGQNVTFRCDPISEHNRLYWYRQTLGQGPEFLTYFQNEAQLEKSRLLSDRFSAERPKGSFSTLEIQRTEQGDSAMYLCASMEQGGAYNEQFFGPGTRLTVL.

In its sample, this clonotype was seen a few times. The rearrangement links TRBV4-1 to TRBJ1-5, with D hard to call. Germline values: CDR1 MGHRA, CDR2 YSYEKL. The V end lost 1 base, the J end lost 5 bases, and 12 bases lay between the germline ends. The CDR3 is 15 residues long. The CDR3 loop is CASSQGGRVDQPQHF. CDR3 nucleotides: TGCGCCAGCAGCCAAGGGGGAAGGGTCGATCAGCCCCAGCATTTT.

At least ten counts were recorded for this clonotype. This CDR3 is CASSSEGGNQPQHF. The CDR3 DNA sequence: TGCGCCAGCAGCTCCGAGGGAGGCAATCAGCCCCAGCATTTT. V and J are TRBV5-1 and TRBJ1-5; D unclear. This CDR3 contains 14 residues. Germline lookup yields CDR1 SGHRS and CDR2 YFSETQ. Deletions cut 3 bases from V and 2 bases from J, with 9 bases between.

The chain employs TRBV5-6 and TRBJ2-3, with 8 bases aligning to TRBD2. CDR3 length: 15 amino acids. Germline CDR1 is SGHDT and CDR2 is YYEEEE. Trimming at V came to 4 bases and at J to 9 bases, leaving 13 bases not matched to a gene. In nucleotides, the CDR3 is TGTGCCAGCAGCGGGGAAGCGGGAGCCATACAAACGCAGTATTTT. Residues: CASSGEAGAIQTQYF.